One sample yielded the 23 T cell receptor beta chains listed below, sequenced in a study of human T cells and chemical hapten exposure. TCRdb re-called the RACE reads with MiXCR, one entry per CDR3 protein. This table has about 180,000 distinct CDR3 sequences, roughly 30% appearing once. Time point described: pre-sensitization, week 0. Treatment defined: therapeutic diphenylcyclopropenone sensitization with weekly scalp DPC. The sample here was whole blood, taken in connection with sensitization to the hapten diphenylcyclopropenone (DPC). These receptors came from a woman in her twenties or thirties with alopecia areata. Some clones in this sample may be carry-over from other donors' samples.

This clonotype was recorded a few times. V is TRBV6-2 or TRBV6-3 and J is TRBJ2-3; D not resolved. Germline CDR1 and CDR2: MNHEY and SVGEGT. V lost 0 bases, J lost 2 bases, and 9 bases lay in between. This CDR3 has 15 residues. The CDR3 is CASSYSRTYTDTQYF. CDR3 nucleotides: TGTGCCAGCAGTTACTCGCGGACCTACACAGATACGCAGTATTTT.

J is TRBJ2-7 and V is TRBV11-3; tentative D call: TRBD2 (6 bases). V dropped 5 bases and J dropped 0 bases, with 20 bases sitting between them. The CDR3 length is 17 residues. Germline V CDR1 and CDR2: SGHNT, YENEEA. CDR3 residues: CASSRRGTESFSYEQYF. CDR3 DNA sequence: TGTGCCAGCAGCCGCCGGGGGACGGAATCGTTCTCCTACGAGCAGTACTTC.

This chain joins TRBV28 and TRBJ1-5; D might be TRBD1 (5 bases). In germline, CDR1 is MDHEN, CDR2 SYDVKM. Trimming removed 3 bases at V and 6 bases at J, with 12 bases between. The CDR3 covers 14 residues. CDR3 protein: CASSFVGQRQPQHF. The CDR3 DNA is TGTGCCAGCAGTTTTGTGGGGCAACGTCAGCCCCAGCATTTT.

A few counts support this clonotype. V is TRBV28 and J is TRBJ2-7, with 8 nucleotides matching TRBD2. Germline values: CDR1 MDHEN, CDR2 SYDVKM. The CDR3 has 14 amino acids. Trimming took 8 bases from V and 3 from J; bases not matched to a gene: 9. This CDR3 reads CASVTAGAHYEQYF. The CDR3, as DNA: TGTGCCAGCGTCACAGCGGGGGCTCACTACGAGCAGTACTTC. The whole variable domain, remainder taken from reference TRBV28 and TRBJ2-7, is DVKVTQSSRYLVKRTGEKVFLECVQDMDHENMFWYRQDPGLGLRLIYFSYDVKMKEKGDIPEGYSVSREKKERFSLILESASTNQTSMYLCASVTAGAHYEQYFGPGTRLTVT.

This clonotype was seen only a few times. The rearrangement joins TRBV7-3 to TRBJ2-1, with 8 bases lining up with TRBD2. CDR1 SGHTA and CDR2 FQGTGA come from the germline V gene. This CDR3 region has 15 residues. Trimming cost V 1 base and J 4 bases; bases outside gene matches: 3. This CDR3 reads CASSLNVAGYNEQFF. The CDR3 coding sequence is TGTGCCAGCAGCTTAAATGTAGCGGGATACAATGAGCAGTTCTTC.

By frequency in the sample, this clonotype is medium-sized. The J gene is TRBJ2-1, the V gene TRBV11-1, with D perhaps matching TRBD2 (6 bases). This CDR3 is 15 amino acids long. Germline CDR1 is SGHAT and CDR2 is FQDESV (reference sequence). Trimming stripped 1 base from V and 4 bases from J, with 11 bases between. CDR3 sequence reads: CASSLVRERYNEQFF. The DNA of the CDR3 is TGTGCCAGCAGCTTAGTCCGGGAGAGATACAATGAGCAGTTCTTC.

The chain combines TRBV20-1 with TRBJ2-7, with 11 bases lining up with TRBD2. The germline CDR1 and CDR2 sequences are DFQATT and SNEGSKA (reference sequence). J was trimmed by 0 bases and V by 2 bases; bases with no gene match: 3. This CDR3 contains 15 residues. The CDR3 nucleotides are TGCAGTGCTAGAACTAGCGGGAGTTTCTCCTACGAGCAGTACTTC. As protein: CSARTSGSFSYEQYF.

This clonotype showed up just a few times. This CDR3 is CASSQEPGTSNSPLHF. CDR3 nucleotide sequence: TGCGCCAGCAGCCAAGAACCTGGCACGTCTAATTCACCCCTCCACTTT. This chain connects TRBV4-1 to TRBJ1-6; D gene uncertain. Trimming left V 0 bases short and J 6 bases short, with 12 bases between. The CDR3 length is 16 residues. The germline gives CDR1 MGHRA, CDR2 YSYEKL.

This clonotype was observed at least ten times. The rearrangement links TRBV18 to TRBJ1-1, with D tentatively TRBD1 (6 bases). Deletions cut 6 bases from V and 10 bases from J, with 21 bases between. In germline, CDR1 is KGHSH, CDR2 LQKENI. The CDR3 has 14 amino acids. Here the CDR3 reads CASSRQEITPGAFF. The CDR3 coding sequence is TGTGCCAGCTCTCGACAGGAGATTACCCCTGGAGCTTTCTTT.

This clonotype has only a few counts. The rearrangement uses TRBV7-2 and TRBJ1-1; a possible D gene is TRBD1 (6 bases). The CDR3 covers 16 residues. CDR1 is SGHTA, CDR2 FQGNSA, per germline. V lost 2 bases and J lost 6, with 19 bases in between. CDR3 sequence (DNA): TGTGCCAGCAGCTTACCACGGGGGGGGCAATGGGCTGAAGCTTTCTTT. Translation: CASSLPRGGQWAEAFF.

The chain carries TRBV28 and TRBJ2-3; 8 bases match TRBD2. Trimming took 5 bases from V and 2 from J; bases not matched to a gene: 9. The length of the CDR3 is 16 residues. Germline CDR1 is MDHEN and CDR2 is SYDVKM. The CDR3 DNA reads TGTGCCAGCAGTGGGTCGACTAGCGACTACACAGATACGCAGTATTTT. This translates into CASSGSTSDYTDTQYF.

The CDR3 nucleotides read TGTGCCAGCAGTTTATCTGCCAGCGAAAACTATGGCTACACCTTC. Translation gives CASSLSASENYGYTF. This chain joins TRBV12-3 or TRBV12-4 and TRBJ1-2, with unresolved D. Deletions cut 2 bases from V and 2 bases from J, with 12 bases between. This CDR3 has 15 amino acids.

V usage is TRBV5-1 and J usage is TRBJ2-3; 9 nucleotides line up with TRBD1. Trimming took 4 bases from V and 2 from J; bases not matched to a gene: 5. This CDR3 has 15 amino acids. Germline V gene lookup returns CDR1 SGHRS and CDR2 YFSETQ. For the CDR3, the DNA is TGCGCCAGCAGCCAGGGGACAGGGAACACAGATACGCAGTATTTT. It translates to CASSQGTGNTDTQYF.

The chain has TRBV4-3 and TRBJ1-2, with TRBD1 as a possible D gene (5 bases). Germline loops: CDR1 LGHNA, CDR2 YSLEER. The length of the CDR3 is 14 residues. V lost 0 bases, J lost 6 bases, and 11 bases lay in between. The CDR3 coding sequence is TGCGCCAGCAGCCAAGATTGGGGGATTAATGGCTACACCTTC. This codes for CASSQDWGINGYTF.

This clonotype was seen repeatedly, ten times or more. V gene TRBV28 combines with J gene TRBJ2-3; 8 bases align to TRBD2. With 5 bases clipped from V and 3 bases from J, the junction kept 4 bases outside the gene matches. CDR1 is MDHEN, CDR2 SYDVKM, per germline. The CDR3 contains 14 residues. Here the CDR3 reads CASSLSGTTDTQYF. The CDR3 DNA follows: TGTGCCAGCAGTCTTAGCGGGACAACAGATACGCAGTATTTT.

About this clonotype itself: Because the CDR3 is missing its conserved closing phenylalanine or tryptophan, this is likely a read error. CDR3 nucleotide sequence: TGTGCCAGCAGTTTTGTTCAGGGGGCAAAACAGCCCCAGCATTCT. It codes for CASSFVQGAKQPQHS. V usage is TRBV28 and J usage is TRBJ1-5; 8 nucleotides line up with TRBD1. CDR1 is MDHEN, CDR2 SYDVKM, per germline. V dropped 3 bases and J dropped 7; count of bases not matched to a gene: 8. The CDR3 has 15 amino acids.

There are a few counts of this clonotype. The chain links TRBV30 to TRBJ1-5, with 7 bases that match TRBD1. CDR1 and CDR2 from the germline V gene are GTSNPN and SVGIG (reference sequence). The CDR3 runs to 16 residues. V gave up 2 bases and J gave up 0 bases; unmatched junction bases: 7. CDR3 coding DNA: TGTGCCTGGAGTCGCAACAGGGGCCTTAGCAATCAGCCCCAGCATTTT. Amino acids: CAWSRNRGLSNQPQHF.

The chain carries TRBV27 and TRBJ2-7, with D uncertain. Trimming cost V 3 bases and J 1 base, with 10 bases left between them. The CDR3 covers 14 residues. Germline-derived CDR1 and CDR2 are MNHEY and SMNVEV (reference sequence). The CDR3 loop reads CASSLMTDSYEQYF. The CDR3 DNA sequence: TGTGCCAGCAGTTTGATGACTGATTCCTACGAGCAGTACTTC.

This clonotype was recorded a few times. The chain joins TRBV7-6 to TRBJ2-1; D is undetermined. V was trimmed by 5 bases and J by 1 base, leaving 18 bases between them. From germline, CDR1 is SGHVS and CDR2 FNYEAQ. The CDR3 spans 17 residues. The CDR3 sequence is CASSTSNFWGSYNEQFF. The CDR3 coding sequence is TGTGCCAGCAGCACCTCTAATTTCTGGGGATCCTACAATGAGCAGTTCTTC.

This clonotype was recorded many times. V is TRBV5-1 and J is TRBJ1-1, with no clear D. The CDR3 extends over 13 amino acids. Germline V gene sequence: CDR1 SGHRS, CDR2 YFSETQ. Trimming took off 3 bases at V and 10 bases at J, with 16 bases between the two ends. The CDR3 coding sequence is TGCGCCAGCAGCTCCGAACCGGCGGGGATAGCTTTCTTT. It encodes CASSSEPAGIAFF.

This clonotype has only a few counts. This rearrangement joins TRBV20-1 to TRBJ2-1, with 10 positions matching TRBD2. V lost 5 bases, J lost 8 bases, and 9 bases stayed unmatched. Germline lookup yields CDR1 DFQATT and CDR2 SNEGSKA (reference sequence). The CDR3 is 14 residues long. The CDR3 nucleotides are TGCAGTGCTGTACCCCTAGCGGGAGCTCATGAGCAGTTCTTC. The encoded protein is CSAVPLAGAHEQFF.

CDR3 coding DNA: TGCAGTGCTAGGCTGGGCGTCTCTGGGGAGCTGTTTTTT. Its translation: CSARLGVSGELFF. The chain recombines TRBV20-1 with TRBJ2-2; D unclear. This CDR3 spans 13 amino acids. Trimming removed 3 bases at V and 8 bases at J, with 13 bases between. The germline V gene encodes CDR1 DFQATT and CDR2 SNEGSKA (reference sequence).

The chain couples TRBV28 to TRBJ2-2; D is possibly TRBD1 or TRBD2 (5 bases each). Germline values: CDR1 MDHEN, CDR2 SYDVKM. This CDR3 comprises 13 residues. Trimming removed 3 bases from V and 5 bases from J, with 7 bases in between. The CDR3 spells CASSLRGTGELFF. CDR3 coding DNA: TGTGCCAGCAGTTTGAGGGGAACCGGGGAGCTGTTTTTT.